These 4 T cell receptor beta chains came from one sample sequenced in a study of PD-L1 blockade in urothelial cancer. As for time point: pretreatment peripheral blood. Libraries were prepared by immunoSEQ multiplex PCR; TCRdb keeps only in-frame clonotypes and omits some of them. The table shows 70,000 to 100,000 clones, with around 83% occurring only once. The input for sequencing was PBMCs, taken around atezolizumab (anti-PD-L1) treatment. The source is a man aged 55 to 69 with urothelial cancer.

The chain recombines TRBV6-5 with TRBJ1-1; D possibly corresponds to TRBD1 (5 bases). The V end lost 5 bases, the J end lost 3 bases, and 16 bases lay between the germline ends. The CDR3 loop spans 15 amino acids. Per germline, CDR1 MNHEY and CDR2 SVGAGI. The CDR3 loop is CASSGSNAGDTEAFF. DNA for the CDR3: TGTGCCAGCAGTGGAAGTAACGCGGGGGACACTGAAGCTTTCTTT.

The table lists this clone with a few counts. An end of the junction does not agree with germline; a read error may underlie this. This CDR3 reads CASRHRDRSLWAF. CDR3 DNA: TGTGCCAGCAGACACCGGGACAGGTCCCTTTGGGCCTTC. The chain employs TRBV6-1 and TRBJ1-2; 8 bases are a match to TRBD1. Germline loops: CDR1 MNHNS, CDR2 SASEGT. The CDR3 extends over 13 amino acids.

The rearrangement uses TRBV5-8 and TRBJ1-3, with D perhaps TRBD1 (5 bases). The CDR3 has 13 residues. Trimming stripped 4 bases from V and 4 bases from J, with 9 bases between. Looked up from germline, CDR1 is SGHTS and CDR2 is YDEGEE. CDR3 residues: CASSRGYGNTIYF. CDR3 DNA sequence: TGTGCCAGCAGCCGGGGGTACGGAAACACCATATATTTT.

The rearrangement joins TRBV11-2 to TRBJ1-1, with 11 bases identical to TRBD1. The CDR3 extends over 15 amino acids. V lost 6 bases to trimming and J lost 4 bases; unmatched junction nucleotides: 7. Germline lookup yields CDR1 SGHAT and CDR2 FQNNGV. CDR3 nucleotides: TGTGCCAGCAGACCGACCGGGACAGGGGGCACTGAAGCTTTCTTT. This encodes CASRPTGTGGTEAFF.